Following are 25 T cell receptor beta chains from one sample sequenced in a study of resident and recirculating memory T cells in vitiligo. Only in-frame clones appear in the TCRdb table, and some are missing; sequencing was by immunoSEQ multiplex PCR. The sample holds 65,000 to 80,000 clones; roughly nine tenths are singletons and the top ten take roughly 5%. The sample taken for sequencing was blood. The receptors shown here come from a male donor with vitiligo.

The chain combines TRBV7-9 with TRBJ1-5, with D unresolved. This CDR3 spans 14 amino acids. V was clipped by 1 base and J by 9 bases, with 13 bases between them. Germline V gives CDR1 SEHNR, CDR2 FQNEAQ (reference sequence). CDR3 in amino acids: CASSLDLLGGPQHF. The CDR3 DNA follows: TGTGCCAGCAGCTTAGATCTTCTAGGTGGGCCCCAGCATTTT.

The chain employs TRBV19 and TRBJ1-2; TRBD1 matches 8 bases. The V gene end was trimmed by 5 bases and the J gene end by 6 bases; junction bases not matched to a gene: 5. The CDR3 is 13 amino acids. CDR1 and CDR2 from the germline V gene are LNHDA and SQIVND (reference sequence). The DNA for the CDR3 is TGTGCCAGTAGTGGACAGGGAATCCATGGCTACACCTTC. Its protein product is CASSGQGIHGYTF.

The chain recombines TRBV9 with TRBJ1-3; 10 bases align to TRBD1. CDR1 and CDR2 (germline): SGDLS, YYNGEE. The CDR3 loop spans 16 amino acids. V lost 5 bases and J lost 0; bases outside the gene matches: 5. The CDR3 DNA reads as TGTGCCAGCAGTGGGGGACAGGGGACCTCTGGAAACACCATATATTTT. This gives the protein CASSGGQGTSGNTIYF.

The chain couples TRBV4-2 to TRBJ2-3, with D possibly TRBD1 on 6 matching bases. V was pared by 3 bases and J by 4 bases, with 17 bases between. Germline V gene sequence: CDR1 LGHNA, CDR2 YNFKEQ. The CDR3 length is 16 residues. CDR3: CASSQGPTGTPDTQYF. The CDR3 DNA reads TGTGCCAGCAGCCAGGGCCCCACAGGGACCCCAGATACGCAGTATTTT.

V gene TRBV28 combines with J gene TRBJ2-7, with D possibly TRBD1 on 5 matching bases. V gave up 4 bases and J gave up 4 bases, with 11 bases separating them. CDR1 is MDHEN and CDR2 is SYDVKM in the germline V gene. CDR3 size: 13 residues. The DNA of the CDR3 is TGTGCCAGCAGTTCAATCCAGGGTTACGAGCAGTACTTC. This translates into CASSSIQGYEQYF.

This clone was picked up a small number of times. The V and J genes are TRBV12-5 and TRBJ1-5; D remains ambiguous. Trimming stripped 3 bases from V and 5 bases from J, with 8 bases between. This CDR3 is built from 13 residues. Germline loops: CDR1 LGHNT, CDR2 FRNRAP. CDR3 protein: CASGFAGDQPQHF. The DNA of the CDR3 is TGTGCTAGTGGTTTCGCGGGAGATCAGCCCCAGCATTTT.

CDR3 residues: CASSPPDRATGELFF. The CDR3 region has the DNA TGTGCCAGCTCACCACCAGACAGGGCCACCGGGGAGCTGTTTTTT. V gene TRBV18 combines with J gene TRBJ2-2, with TRBD1 matching over 7 bases. V lost 0 bases and J lost 4; bases outside the gene matches: 2. From germline, CDR1 is KGHSH and CDR2 LQKENI. This CDR3 is built from 15 residues.

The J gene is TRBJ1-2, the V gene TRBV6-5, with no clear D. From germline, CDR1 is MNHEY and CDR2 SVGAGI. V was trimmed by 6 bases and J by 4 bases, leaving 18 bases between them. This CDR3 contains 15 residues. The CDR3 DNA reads TGTGCCAGCAGCTCCACTCTCTCCGATTTCTATGGCTACACCTTC. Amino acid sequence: CASSSTLSDFYGYTF.

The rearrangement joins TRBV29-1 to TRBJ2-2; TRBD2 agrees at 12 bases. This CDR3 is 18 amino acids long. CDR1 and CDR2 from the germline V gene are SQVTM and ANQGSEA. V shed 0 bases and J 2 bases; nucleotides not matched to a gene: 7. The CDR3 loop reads CSVEDLTSGRRNTGELFF. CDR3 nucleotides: TGCAGCGTTGAAGATCTAACTAGCGGGAGGAGAAACACCGGGGAGCTGTTTTTT.

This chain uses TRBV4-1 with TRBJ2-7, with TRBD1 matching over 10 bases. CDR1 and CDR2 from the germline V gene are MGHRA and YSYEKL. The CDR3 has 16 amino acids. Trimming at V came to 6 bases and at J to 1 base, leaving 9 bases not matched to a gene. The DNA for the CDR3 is TGCGCCAGCAGTCACCTGGGGGACAGGGGATCCTACGAGCAGTACTTC. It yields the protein CASSHLGDRGSYEQYF.

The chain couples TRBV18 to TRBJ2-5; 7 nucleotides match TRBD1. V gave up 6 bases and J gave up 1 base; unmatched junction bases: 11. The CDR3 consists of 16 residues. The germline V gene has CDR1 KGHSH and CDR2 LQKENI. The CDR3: CASSRPGQSGQETQYF. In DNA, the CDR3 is TGTGCCAGCTCCCGTCCGGGACAGTCGGGCCAAGAGACCCAGTACTTC.

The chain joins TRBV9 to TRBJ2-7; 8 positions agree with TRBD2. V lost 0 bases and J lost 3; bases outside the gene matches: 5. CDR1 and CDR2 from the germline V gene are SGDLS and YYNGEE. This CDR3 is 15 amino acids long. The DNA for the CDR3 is TGTGCCAGCAGCGTAGCCCCCAGCGGGAGCTACGAGCAGTACTTC. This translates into CASSVAPSGSYEQYF. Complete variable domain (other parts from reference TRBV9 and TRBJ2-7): DSGVTQTPKHLITATGQRVTLRCSPRSGDLSVYWYQQSLDQGLQFLIQYYNGEERAKGNILERFSAQQFPDLHSELNLSSLELGDSALYFCASSVAPSGSYEQYFGPGTRLTVT.

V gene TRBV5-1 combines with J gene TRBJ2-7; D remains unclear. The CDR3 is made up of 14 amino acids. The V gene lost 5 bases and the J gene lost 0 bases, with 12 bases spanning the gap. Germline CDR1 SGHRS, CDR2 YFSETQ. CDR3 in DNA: TGCGCCAGCAGTCCTATCGACACCTCCTACGAGCAGTACTTC. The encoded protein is CASSPIDTSYEQYF.

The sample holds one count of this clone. As DNA, the CDR3 is TGTGCCAGCAGTGCAGGTGGACAGGGGGTGATTTTACGGGGCTACACCTTC. Its protein is CASSAGGQGVILRGYTF. The chain carries TRBV6-1 and TRBJ1-2; 10 bases align to TRBD1. The CDR3 spans 17 residues. CDR1 and CDR2 (germline): MNHNS, SASEGT. Losses at the gene ends were 4 bases for V and 8 bases for J; bases not matched to a gene: 16.

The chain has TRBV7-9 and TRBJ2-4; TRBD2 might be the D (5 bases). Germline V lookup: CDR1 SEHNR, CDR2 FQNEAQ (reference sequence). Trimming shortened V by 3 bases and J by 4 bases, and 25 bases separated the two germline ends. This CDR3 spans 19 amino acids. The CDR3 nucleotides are TGTGCCAGCAGCTTCTCCTTCCGAGACTACAAATTCTCAAAAAACATTCAGTACTTC. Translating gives CASSFSFRDYKFSKNIQYF.

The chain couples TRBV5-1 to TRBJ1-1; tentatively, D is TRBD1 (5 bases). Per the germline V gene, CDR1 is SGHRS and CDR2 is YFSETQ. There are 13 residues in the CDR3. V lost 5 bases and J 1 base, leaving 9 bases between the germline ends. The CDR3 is CASSPQENTEAFF. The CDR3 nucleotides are TGCGCCAGCAGTCCACAGGAGAACACTGAAGCTTTCTTT.

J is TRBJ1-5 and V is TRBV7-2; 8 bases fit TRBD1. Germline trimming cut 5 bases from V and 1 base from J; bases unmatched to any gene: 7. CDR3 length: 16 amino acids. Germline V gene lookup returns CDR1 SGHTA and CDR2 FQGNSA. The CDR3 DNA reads TGTGCCAGCAGCCCGTGGGGGGACAGGAGCAATCAGCCCCAGCATTTT. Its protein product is CASSPWGDRSNQPQHF.

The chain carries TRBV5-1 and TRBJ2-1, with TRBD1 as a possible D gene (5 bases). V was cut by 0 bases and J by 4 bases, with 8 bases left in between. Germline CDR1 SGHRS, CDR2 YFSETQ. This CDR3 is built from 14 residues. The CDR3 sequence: CASSLEQEYNEQFF. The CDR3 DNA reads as TGCGCCAGCAGCTTGGAACAGGAGTACAATGAGCAGTTCTTC.

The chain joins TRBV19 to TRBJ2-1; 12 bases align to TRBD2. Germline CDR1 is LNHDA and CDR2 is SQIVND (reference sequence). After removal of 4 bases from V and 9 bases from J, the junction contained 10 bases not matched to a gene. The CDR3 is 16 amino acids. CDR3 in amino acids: CASSSLAGGRGGEQFF. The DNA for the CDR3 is TGTGCCAGTAGTAGCCTAGCGGGAGGGCGCGGGGGTGAGCAGTTCTTC. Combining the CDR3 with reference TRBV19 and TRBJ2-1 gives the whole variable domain DGGITQSPKYLFRKEGQNVTLSCEQNLNHDAMYWYRQDPGQGLRLIYYSQIVNDFQKGDIAEGYSVSREKKESFPLTVTSAQKNPTAFYLCASSSLAGGRGGEQFFGPGTRLTVL.

DNA of the CDR3: TGTGCCAGCAGCACGACAGGGGGCCCTTTCGCTGAAGCTTTCTTT. This encodes CASSTTGGPFAEAFF. The V and J genes are TRBV6-1 and TRBJ1-1, with 10 positions matching TRBD1. V gave up 6 bases and J gave up 6 bases; unmatched junction bases: 10. CDR3 length: 15 residues. The V gene's germline CDR1 is MNHNS and CDR2 SASEGT.

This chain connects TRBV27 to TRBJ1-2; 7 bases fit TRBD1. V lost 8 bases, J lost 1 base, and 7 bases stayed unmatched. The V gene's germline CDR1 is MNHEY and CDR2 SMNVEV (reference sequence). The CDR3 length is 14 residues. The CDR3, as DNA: TGTGCCAGCGCCTTCGGGGACAGTAACTATGGCTACACCTTC. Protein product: CASAFGDSNYGYTF.

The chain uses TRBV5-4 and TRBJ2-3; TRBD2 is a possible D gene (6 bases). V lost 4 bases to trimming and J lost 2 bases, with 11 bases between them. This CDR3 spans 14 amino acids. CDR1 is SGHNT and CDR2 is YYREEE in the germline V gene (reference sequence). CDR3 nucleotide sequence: TGTGCCAGCAGCCTAGGGACTGCCACAGATACGCAGTATTTT. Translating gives CASSLGTATDTQYF.

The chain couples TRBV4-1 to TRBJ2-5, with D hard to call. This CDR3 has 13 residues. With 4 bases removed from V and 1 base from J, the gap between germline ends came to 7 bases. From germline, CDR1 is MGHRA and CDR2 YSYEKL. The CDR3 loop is CASSLLLQETQYF. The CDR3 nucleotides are TGCGCCAGCAGCCTCCTACTCCAAGAGACCCAGTACTTC.

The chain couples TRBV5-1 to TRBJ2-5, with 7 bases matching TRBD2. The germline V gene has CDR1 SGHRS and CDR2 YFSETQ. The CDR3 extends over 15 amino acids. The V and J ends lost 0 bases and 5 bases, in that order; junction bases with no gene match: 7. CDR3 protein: CASSLAGGGKETQYF. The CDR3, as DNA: TGCGCCAGCAGCTTGGCTGGGGGAGGGAAGGAGACCCAGTACTTC.

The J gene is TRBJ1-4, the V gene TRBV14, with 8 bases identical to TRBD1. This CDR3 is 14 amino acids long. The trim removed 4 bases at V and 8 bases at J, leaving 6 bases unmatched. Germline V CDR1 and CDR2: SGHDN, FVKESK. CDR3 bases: TGTGCCAGCAGCCCCGACAGGGGAAGGGAAAAACTGTTTTTT. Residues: CASSPDRGREKLFF.